This TCR beta chain comes out of a study of cytomegalovirus exposure and HLA in healthy donors (dated by TCRdb to the late 2010s). Background on the whole study: An earlier analysis of about 530 of the donors reported approximately 280 Gb of sequence data and 117 million unique TCR beta sequences obtained from some 200 million T cells. A later analysis re-examined previously published TCR beta repertoires from about 670 donors and added high-resolution HLA genotyping to investigate patterns of TCR occurrence. In a later genetic analysis, genome-wide SNP genotypes for 398 of the 666 donors were used, and that subset was treated as a discovery cohort. High-throughput TCR immunosequencing, statistical association of individual TCRs with disease status, and machine learning were combined to predict cytomegalovirus infection status. To decide whether each TCR beta V gene segment behaved as functional or pseudogenic, an earlier analysis of 587 of the donors relied on high-throughput TCR beta sequencing. Around 330 gigabases of sequencing data and around 80 million unique TCR sequences made up an early release that covered approximately 700 HLA-typed donors. Roughly five DR-DQ haplotypes were treated as single units for association and clustering because of strong linkage in the cohort. Of the 300 to 500 genotyped donors, 75% to 85% were placed in the genetic ancestry cluster associated with self-reported Caucasian donors. The study profiled the T cell repertoires of hundreds of subjects by immunosequencing and related them to cytomegalovirus serostatus. Donor age, sex, ethnicity and CMV serostatus were collected together with the repertoire data. The study was designed to test whether signatures of past pathogen exposure could be identified by cataloging public T cell receptors. All discovery cohort repertoires had been generated on a single sequencing platform. Both class I and class II loci were covered by HLA typing, at four-digit resolution. The number of donors typed differed by locus, with roughly 629-640 for A, B, C, DRB1 and DQB1, about 500 for DQA1, approximately 580 for DPA1, and 450 to 480 for DPB1. Rather than using new phenotypic data, the later analysis identified candidate immune exposures from TCR beta sequences and from how often those sequences occurred across donors. Among 300 to 500 genotyped donors of the cohort, an average of approximately 240,000 unique TCR beta nucleotide sequences was sequenced per donor, of which 15% to 20% were non-productive. Besides the first cohort of approximately 710 subjects, a separate validation cohort made up of roughly 120 different subjects was used.

The cohort comprised approximately 700 healthy bone marrow donors. All cohort members were sampled while nominally healthy, although unrecorded immune exposures were likely present. The donor tested CMV seropositive and was one of the 289 seropositive cohort members. Every donor gave a peripheral blood sample, and the peripheral blood mononuclear cells from that sample were used for TCR beta sequencing. The Qiagen DNeasy Blood Extraction Kit was used to extract genomic DNA from the blood cell samples. Here is what the overall study found, with its caveats: In both the original and validation cohorts, the classifier was reported to diagnose cytomegalovirus status with high specificity and sensitivity. Presence/absence analyses assumed roughly uniform sequencing depth across donors, an assumption that may not hold. Broadly in line with IMGT annotations, most TCR beta V segments showed up in productive rearrangements about 90% or about 30% of the time in an earlier analysis of about 500 of the donors. Because counts were too low, around 17 rarely observed V segments, including chromosome 9 orphons, were left out of the earlier analysis of 587 of the donors. Most TCR sequences were observed very rarely across donors, whereas some public TCRs were present in many individuals. This cohort had only TCR beta chains sequenced, and the lack of alpha or paired-chain data limited which features could be detected. The authors suggested that the approach could potentially be generalized to other disease states and immunological phenotypes. In a later analysis, the rate of TCR association differed among HLA loci, with DRB1 alleles having the most associated TCRs and HLA-C alleles having the fewest. Correlated functional status among segregating V segments might be attributable to linkage disequilibrium, but an unknown experimental factor could not be ruled out. A cluster of highly shared sequence variants was judged likely to be a technical artifact of the sequencing pipeline. A later genetic analysis reported fewer N-insertions in productive TCRs among donors in an Asian-associated ancestry cluster than the roughly 620-donor mean. Several of the top co-occurrence clusters appeared to be linked to parvovirus B19, influenza, CMV and Epstein-Barr virus, according to a later analysis. A few of the identified cytomegalovirus-associated TCR beta chains were confirmed in vitro to be specific for cytomegalovirus antigens. A later analysis found that most CMV-associated TCR beta chains appeared HLA-restricted, with HLA associations seemingly driven largely by CMV exposure. A further reported finding was that TCR beta sequences accurately predicted the HLA-A and HLA-B alleles for most subjects in the first cohort. Strong co-occurrence of HLA alleles, especially DR and DQ, made assigning TCR associations to individual alleles difficult. HLA typing was unavailable for some donors at each locus, so association tests used only the typed subset. In a later analysis, HLA-associated TCR beta chains showed more clonal expansion and lower generation probabilities than non-associated chains that were equally common. In a later analysis, around 17,000 TCR beta sequences were associated with specific HLA alleles at a false discovery rate of 0.05. The study listed over 150 TCR beta chains as associated with cytomegalovirus. A later genetic analysis associated a missense DCLRE1C variant with V-gene and J-gene trimming of TCR beta chains, and an independent cohort replicated the association. Immune exposure information for the cohort was limited to CMV serostatus.

Concerning this clone: This receptor's antigen is unknown. It has no much larger one-base neighbor in the sample; base qualities were not kept.

Library method: the immunoSEQ multiplex PCR assay. A mixture of 60 forward primers for TCR Vbeta segments and 13 reverse primers for TCR Jbeta segments was used in the multiplex PCR. A multiplex PCR assay on genomic DNA amplified the CDR3 region of rearranged TCR beta genes. On the Illumina HiSeq System, the amplified TCR beta libraries were sequenced as 87-base-pair reads. In the paper's pipeline: A later analysis tallied tens of millions of unique TCR beta chains across the 666 repertoires, and around 9.9 million of those chains were shared by two or more donors. A nearest-neighbor algorithm error-corrected the raw reads and collapsed the reads into unique sequences, merging closely related sequences to remove PCR and sequencing errors. To assign V, D and J gene segments, CDR3 sequences were aligned to IMGT reference sequences. For a sequence to be retained, a match of at least six nucleotides to both a V gene segment and a J gene segment was required. A rearrangement was called productive if the CDR3 had no stop codons and remained in frame with V and J, and every other rearrangement was called non-productive. CDR3 was defined by IMGT convention, running from the second conserved V-encoded cysteine to the conserved J-encoded phenylalanine. The earlier analysis of around 640 of the donors excluded sequences that lacked an unambiguous match to a single V gene segment. In an earlier analysis of several hundred of the donors, V segments were called functional above 56.7% productive rearrangements and were called segregating when the between-donor standard deviation exceeded 5%. A statistical classification framework was built to diagnose cytomegalovirus status from the catalog of TCR beta chain sequences. A later analysis assigned V and J genes by comparing TCR nucleotide sequences with IMGT/GENE-DB human TR gene sequences. Using the TCRdist pipeline, a later analysis assigned CDR3 sequences along with most-parsimonious VDJ recombination scenarios. In a later analysis, each TCR beta chain was defined by its CDR3 amino acid sequence together with its V-gene family, and reads without a unique V-gene family were excluded. To address suspected cross-contamination and a sequencing artifact, a later analysis removed 592 highly shared, low-generation-probability nucleotide sequences. In a later analysis, a clonal expansion index was calculated for each public chain from normalized within-repertoire ranks of inferred template counts. In a later analysis, generation probabilities were computed with a VDJ recombination model fitted to out-of-frame rearrangements, and the resulting probabilities were checked against IGoR. In a later analysis, TCR-TCR, TCR-HLA and TCR-CMV co-occurrence was scored with hypergeometric tests, and a repertoire-size bias correction was applied to TCR pairs. In a later analysis, false discovery rates were estimated by permuting HLA or CMV assignments 20 times. In a later analysis, co-occurring TCRs were grouped with DBSCAN, and TCRdist sequence similarity was added when clustering was performed within HLA-allele-positive subsets. For co-occurrence clustering, repertoires with fewer than 30,000 or more than 120,000 public chains were excluded, along with roughly 5 repertoires with anomalous nucleotide sharing. The source is immuneACCESS, and TCRdb retained only in-frame sequences with V and J called. Part of the clones is not carried over; for the studies checked, unresolved V genes explain less than half of this, and the remainder is unexplained. D and trimming were read from the DNA, whereas the V and J calls and clone size are those reported in that table. In all, the sample holds about 180,000 clones, and about three quarters of those were seen once. 3.7% of the sample is held by the ten biggest clonotypes.

The TCR comes from a woman aged 55-69 years in good health and CMV-seropositive. Sequenced material: PBMCs.

Here the CDR3 is given as CASSAGDLYGYTF. The sequenced DNA: TGTGCCAGCAGTGCTGGAGATCTCTATGGCTACACCTTC. The rearrangement combines TRBV28 with TRBJ1-2, with the D gene not confidently named. The CDR3 holds 13 amino acids from the cysteine to the phenylalanine. Only CDR3 DNA remains: 39 bases, in frame from the first base. The V end loses 5 bases and the J end loses 4 bases, and a stretch of 11 bases separates them. CDR1 and CDR2 are read off the germline V gene as MDHEN and SYDVKM.